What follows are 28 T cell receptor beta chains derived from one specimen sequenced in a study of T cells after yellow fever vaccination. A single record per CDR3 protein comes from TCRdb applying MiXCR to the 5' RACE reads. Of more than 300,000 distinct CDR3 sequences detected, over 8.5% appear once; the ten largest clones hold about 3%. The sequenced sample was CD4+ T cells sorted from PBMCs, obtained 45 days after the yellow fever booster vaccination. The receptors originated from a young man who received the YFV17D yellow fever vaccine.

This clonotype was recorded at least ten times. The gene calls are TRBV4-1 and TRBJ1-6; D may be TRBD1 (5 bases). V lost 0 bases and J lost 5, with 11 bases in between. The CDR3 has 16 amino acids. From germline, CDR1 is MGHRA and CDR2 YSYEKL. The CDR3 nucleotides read TGCGCCAGCAGCCAAGAAGGGGTCGGGGATAATTCACCCCTCCACTTT. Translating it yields CASSQEGVGDNSPLHF.

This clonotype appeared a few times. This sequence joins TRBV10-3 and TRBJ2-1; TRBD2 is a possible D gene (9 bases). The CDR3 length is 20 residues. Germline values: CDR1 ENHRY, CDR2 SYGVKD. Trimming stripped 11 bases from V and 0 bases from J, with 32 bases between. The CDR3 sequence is CASYGTGDPSGASSYNEQFF. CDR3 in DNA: TGTGCCTCCTACGGGACAGGAGACCCTAGCGGGGCAAGCTCCTACAATGAGCAGTTCTTC.

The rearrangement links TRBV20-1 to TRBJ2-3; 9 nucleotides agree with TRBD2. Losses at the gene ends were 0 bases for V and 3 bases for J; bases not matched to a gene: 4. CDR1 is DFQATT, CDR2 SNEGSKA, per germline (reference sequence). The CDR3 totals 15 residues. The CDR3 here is CSAREGRGGTDTQYF. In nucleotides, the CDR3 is TGCAGTGCTAGAGAGGGGCGGGGGGGAACAGATACGCAGTATTTT.

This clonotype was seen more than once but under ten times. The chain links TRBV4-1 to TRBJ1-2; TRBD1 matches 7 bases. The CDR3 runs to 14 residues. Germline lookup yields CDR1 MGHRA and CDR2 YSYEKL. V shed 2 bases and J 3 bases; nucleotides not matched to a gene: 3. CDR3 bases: TGCGCCAGCAGCCAACCGGGACAGCACTATGGCTACACCTTC. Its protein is CASSQPGQHYGYTF.

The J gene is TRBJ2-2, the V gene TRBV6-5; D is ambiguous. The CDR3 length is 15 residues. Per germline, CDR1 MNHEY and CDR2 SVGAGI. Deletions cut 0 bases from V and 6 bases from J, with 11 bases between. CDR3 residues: CASSYSGPGPGELFF. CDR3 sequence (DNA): TGTGCCAGCAGTTACTCCGGGCCTGGGCCCGGGGAGCTGTTTTTT.

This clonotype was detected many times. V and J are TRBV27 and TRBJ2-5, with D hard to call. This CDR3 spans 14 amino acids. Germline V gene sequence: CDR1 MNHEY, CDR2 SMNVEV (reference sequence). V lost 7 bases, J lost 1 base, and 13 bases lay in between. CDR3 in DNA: TGTGCCAGCAAAACGATGGCAGTCCAAGAGACCCAGTACTTC. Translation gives CASKTMAVQETQYF.

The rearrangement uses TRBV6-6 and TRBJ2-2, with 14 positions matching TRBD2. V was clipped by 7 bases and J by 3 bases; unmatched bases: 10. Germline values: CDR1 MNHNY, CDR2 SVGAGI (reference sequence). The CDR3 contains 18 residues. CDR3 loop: CASIPGLAGEGHTGELFF. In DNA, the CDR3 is TGTGCCAGCATCCCGGGACTAGCGGGGGAGGGTCACACCGGGGAGCTGTTTTTT.

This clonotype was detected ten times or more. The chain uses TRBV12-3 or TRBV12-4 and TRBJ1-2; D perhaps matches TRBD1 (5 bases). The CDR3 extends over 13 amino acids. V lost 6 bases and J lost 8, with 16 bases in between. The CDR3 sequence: CASSYTSGMGYTF. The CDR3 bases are TGTGCCAGCAGCTATACCTCAGGGATGGGCTACACCTTC.

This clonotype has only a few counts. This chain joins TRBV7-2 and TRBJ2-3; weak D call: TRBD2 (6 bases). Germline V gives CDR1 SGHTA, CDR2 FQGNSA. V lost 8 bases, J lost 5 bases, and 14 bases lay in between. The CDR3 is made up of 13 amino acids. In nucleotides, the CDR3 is TGTGCCAGCGGCGTCGCGGGGATAGATACGCAGTATTTT. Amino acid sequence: CASGVAGIDTQYF.

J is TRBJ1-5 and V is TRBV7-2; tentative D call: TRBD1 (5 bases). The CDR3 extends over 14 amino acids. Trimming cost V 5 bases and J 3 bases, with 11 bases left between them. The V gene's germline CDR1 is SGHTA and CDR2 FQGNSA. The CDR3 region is CASSRQYHNQPQHF. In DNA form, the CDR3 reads TGTGCCAGCAGCCGACAGTACCACAATCAGCCCCAGCATTTT.

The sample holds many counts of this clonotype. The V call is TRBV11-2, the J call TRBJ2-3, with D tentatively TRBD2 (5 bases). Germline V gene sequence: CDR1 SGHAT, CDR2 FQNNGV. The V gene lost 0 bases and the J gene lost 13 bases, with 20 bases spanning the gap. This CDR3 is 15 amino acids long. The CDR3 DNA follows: TGTGCCAGCAGCTTAGATCCCACCCGGGGTTCATCGGAGTATTTT. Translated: CASSLDPTRGSSEYF.

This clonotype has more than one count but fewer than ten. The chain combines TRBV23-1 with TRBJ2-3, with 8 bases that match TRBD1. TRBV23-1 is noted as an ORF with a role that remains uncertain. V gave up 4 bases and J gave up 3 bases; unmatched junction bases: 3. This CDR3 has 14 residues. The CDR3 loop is CASSPQGATDTQYF. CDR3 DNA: TGCGCCAGCAGTCCCCAGGGGGCAACAGATACGCAGTATTTT.

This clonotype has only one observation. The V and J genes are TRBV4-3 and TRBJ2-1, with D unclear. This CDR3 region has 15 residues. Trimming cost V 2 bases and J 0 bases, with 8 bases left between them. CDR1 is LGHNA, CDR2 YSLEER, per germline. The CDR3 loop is CASSQTRSSYNEQFF. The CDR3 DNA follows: TGCGCCAGCAGCCAAACCAGGAGCTCCTACAATGAGCAGTTCTTC.

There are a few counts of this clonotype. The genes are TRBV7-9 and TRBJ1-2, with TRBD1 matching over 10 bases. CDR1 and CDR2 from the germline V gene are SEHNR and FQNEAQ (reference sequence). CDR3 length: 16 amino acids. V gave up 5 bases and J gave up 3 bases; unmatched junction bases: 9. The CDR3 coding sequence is TGTGCCAGCAGCCCATGGACAGGGGGAACCCACTATGGCTACACCTTC. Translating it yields CASSPWTGGTHYGYTF.

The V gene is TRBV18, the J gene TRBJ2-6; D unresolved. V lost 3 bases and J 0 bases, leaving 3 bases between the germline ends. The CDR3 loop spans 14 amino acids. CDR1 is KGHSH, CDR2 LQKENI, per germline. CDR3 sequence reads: CASSPGSGANVLTF. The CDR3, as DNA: TGTGCCAGCTCACCGGGCTCTGGGGCCAACGTCCTGACTTTC.

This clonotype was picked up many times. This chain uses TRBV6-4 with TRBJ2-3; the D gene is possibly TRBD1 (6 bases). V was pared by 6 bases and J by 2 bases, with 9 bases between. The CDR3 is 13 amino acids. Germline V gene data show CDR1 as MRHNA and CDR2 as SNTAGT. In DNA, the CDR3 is TGTGCCAGCAGAGGGGGACCCACAGATACGCAGTATTTT. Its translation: CASRGGPTDTQYF.

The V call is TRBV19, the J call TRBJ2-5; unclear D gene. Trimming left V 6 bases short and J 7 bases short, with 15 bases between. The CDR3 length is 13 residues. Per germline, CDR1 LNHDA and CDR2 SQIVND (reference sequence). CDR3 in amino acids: CASSPQKRRTQYF. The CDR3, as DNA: TGTGCCAGTAGCCCCCAGAAGCGACGGACCCAGTACTTC.

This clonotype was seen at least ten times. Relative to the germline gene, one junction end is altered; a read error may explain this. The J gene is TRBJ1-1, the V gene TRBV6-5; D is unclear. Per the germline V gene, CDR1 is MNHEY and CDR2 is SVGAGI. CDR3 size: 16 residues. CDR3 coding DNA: TGTGCCAGCAGTTACTCTACTCGGCCCAGTGCCAACCGATTTTACTTT. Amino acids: CASSYSTRPSANRFYF.

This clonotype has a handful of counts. The DNA for the CDR3 is TGTGCCAGCAGCCGAAGAACATCGGGTGGAAACACCATATATTTT. Amino acids: CASSRRTSGGNTIYF. The chain uses TRBV7-2 and TRBJ1-3; no firm D call. Trimming removed 5 bases at V and 3 bases at J, with 14 bases between. Germline V gives CDR1 SGHTA, CDR2 FQGNSA. The CDR3 contains 15 residues. Together with reference TRBV7-2 and TRBJ1-3, the CDR3 gives the full variable domain: GAGVSQSPSNKVTEKGKDVELRCDPISGHTALYWYRQSLGQGLEFLIYFQGNSAPDKSGLPSDRFSAERTGGSVSTLTIQRTQQEDSAVYLCASSRRTSGGNTIYFGEGSWLTVV.

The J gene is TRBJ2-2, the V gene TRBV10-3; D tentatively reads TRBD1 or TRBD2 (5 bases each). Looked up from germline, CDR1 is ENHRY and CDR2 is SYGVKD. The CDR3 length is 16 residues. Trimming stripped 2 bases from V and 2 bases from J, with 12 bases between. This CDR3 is CAISERSGLNTGELFF. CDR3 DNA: TGTGCCATCAGTGAGAGATCGGGGCTCAACACCGGGGAGCTGTTTTTT.

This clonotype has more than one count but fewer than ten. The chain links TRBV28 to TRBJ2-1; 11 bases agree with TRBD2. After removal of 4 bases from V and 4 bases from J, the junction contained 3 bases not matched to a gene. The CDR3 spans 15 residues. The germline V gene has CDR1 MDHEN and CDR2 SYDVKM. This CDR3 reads CASSSTSGGYNEQFF. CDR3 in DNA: TGTGCCAGCAGTTCTACTAGCGGGGGTTACAATGAGCAGTTCTTC.

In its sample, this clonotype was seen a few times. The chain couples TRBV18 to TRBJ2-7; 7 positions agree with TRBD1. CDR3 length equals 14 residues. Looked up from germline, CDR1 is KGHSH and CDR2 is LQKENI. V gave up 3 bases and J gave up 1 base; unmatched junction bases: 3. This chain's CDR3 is CASSPTGRSYEQYV. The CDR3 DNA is TGTGCCAGCTCACCGACAGGGCGATCCTACGAGCAGTACGTC.

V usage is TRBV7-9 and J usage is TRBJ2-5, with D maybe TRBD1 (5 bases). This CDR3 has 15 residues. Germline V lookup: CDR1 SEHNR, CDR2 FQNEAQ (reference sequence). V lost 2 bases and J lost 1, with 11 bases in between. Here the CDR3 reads CASSLQPGFQETQYF. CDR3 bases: TGTGCCAGCAGCTTACAGCCAGGGTTCCAAGAGACCCAGTACTTC.

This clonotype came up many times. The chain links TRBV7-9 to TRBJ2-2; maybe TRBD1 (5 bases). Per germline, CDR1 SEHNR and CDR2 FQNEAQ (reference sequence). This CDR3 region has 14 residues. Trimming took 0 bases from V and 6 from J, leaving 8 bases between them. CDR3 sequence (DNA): TGTGCCAGCAGCTTAGCCAAGGGGCCCGGGGAGCTGTTTTTT. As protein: CASSLAKGPGELFF.

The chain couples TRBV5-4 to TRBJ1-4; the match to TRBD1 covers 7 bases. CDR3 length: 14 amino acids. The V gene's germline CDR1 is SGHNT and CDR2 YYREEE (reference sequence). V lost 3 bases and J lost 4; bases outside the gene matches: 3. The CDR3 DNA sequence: TGTGCCAGCAGCTGGGGACAGAATAATGAAAAACTGTTTTTT. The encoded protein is CASSWGQNNEKLFF.

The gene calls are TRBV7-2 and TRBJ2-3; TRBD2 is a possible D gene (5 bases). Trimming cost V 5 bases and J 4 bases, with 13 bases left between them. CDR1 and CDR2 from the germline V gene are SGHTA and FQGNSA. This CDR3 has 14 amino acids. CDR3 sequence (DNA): TGTGCCAGCAGCCCACGACTACTTCCAGATACGCAGTATTTT. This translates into CASSPRLLPDTQYF.

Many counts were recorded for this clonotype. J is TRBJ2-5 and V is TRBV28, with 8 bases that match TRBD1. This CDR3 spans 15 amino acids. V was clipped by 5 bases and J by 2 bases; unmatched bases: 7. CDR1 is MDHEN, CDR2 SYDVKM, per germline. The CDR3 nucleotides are TGTGCCAGCAGTCCGGGGACAGGCCATCAAGAGACCCAGTACTTC. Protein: CASSPGTGHQETQYF.

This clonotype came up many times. The CDR3 DNA reads as TGTGCCATCAGCAAACTAGCGGGGGGGAGCTCCTACAATGAGCAGTTCTTC. Its protein is CAISKLAGGSSYNEQFF. This sequence joins TRBV10-3 and TRBJ2-1, with 13 bases matching TRBD2. V was pared by 6 bases and J by 0 bases, with 5 bases of the junction left unmatched. Germline CDR1 reads ENHRY; CDR2 reads SYGVKD. This CDR3 spans 17 amino acids.